A selection of T cell receptor beta chains follows, all from one sample in a study of cytomegalovirus exposure and HLA in healthy donors. The protocol was immunoSEQ multiplex PCR, while the TCRdb copy is restricted to in-frame clones and leaves out a portion. The repertoire has 90,000 to 110,000 clones, around 73% of them found once; the top ten carry under 10%. The sample comprised PBMCs. These receptors all stem from a man in his forties or fifties in good health and CMV-seronegative. Both conserved end residues are trimmed from each CDR3.

V gene	J gene	CDR3 protein
TRBV5-1	TRBJ1-1	ASSLDSVGTEAF
TRBV4-3	TRBJ2-1	ASSQGLGGREQF
TRBV28	TRBJ1-6	ASSTIVGFSNSPLH
TRBV6-1	TRBJ1-2	ASSVMGGYGYT
TRBV9	TRBJ2-1	ASSIHRELSGEQF
TRBV9	TRBJ1-6	ASSALDTASPLH
TRBV4-1	TRBJ1-2	ASSHAPGQDSGYT
TRBV5-5	TRBJ2-1	ASSVQTSGDYNEQF
TRBV6-5	TRBJ1-5	ASSFRGNQPQH
TRBV4-2	TRBJ2-7	ASSQDPGLAGVNSYEQY
TRBV7-8	TRBJ2-1	ASSLGSGGRRDEQF
TRBV7-9	TRBJ2-1	ASSLLAGGLNEQF